The 7 T cell receptor beta chains below were found in one sample sequenced in a study of blood T cells in healthy people across ages (dated by TCRdb to between 2014 and 2017). Libraries were constructed by 5' RACE. TCRdb lists the instrument as Illumina HiSeq 2500. A second PCR of roughly 6 to 11 cycles was run with a J-beta primer mix and a sample-barcoded 5' primer. TCRdb passed the public sequencing reads through fastp at Q25 and MiXCR, retaining productive beta sequences. All rows with the same CDR3 protein become a single entry with the most common DNA and genes. The sample table contains about 780,000 distinct CDR3 sequences; only one count was recorded for 35% to 60% of them. The top ten constitute 18% of the sample. Material for sequencing was blood. The source of these receptors is a man at least 80 years old in good health.

The gene calls are TRBV3-1 and TRBJ1-2; D is possibly TRBD1 (6 bases). The germline gives CDR1 LGHDT, CDR2 YNNKEL (reference sequence). Trimming pared 2 bases from V and 8 bases from J, leaving 15 bases between. The CDR3 spans 14 residues. CDR3 in amino acids: CASSQTGISRGYTF. The DNA for the CDR3 is TGTGCCAGCAGCCAAACAGGGATCTCTAGGGGCTACACCTTC.

The chain carries TRBV6-5 and TRBJ2-7; D may be TRBD2 (5 bases). The V gene's germline CDR1 is MNHEY and CDR2 SVGAGI. The CDR3 length is 15 residues. V was cut by 7 bases and J by 0 bases, with 16 bases left in between. The CDR3 nucleotides read TGTGCCAGCACCCCGATGGCGGGCGTCTCCTACGAGCAGTACTTC. It is translated as CASTPMAGVSYEQYF.

The rearrangement links TRBV29-1 to TRBJ1-1; 8 positions match TRBD1. Germline V lookup: CDR1 SQVTM, CDR2 ANQGSEA. V shed 6 bases, J shed 6 bases, and the junction held 3 bases outside the gene matches. The CDR3 extends over 11 amino acids. Written as DNA, the CDR3 is TGCAGCGTGCAGGGGGCGGCTGAAGCTTTCTTT. Its translation is CSVQGAAEAFF.

This clonotype was seen many times. This rearrangement joins TRBV7-2 to TRBJ2-7, with 11 bases lining up with TRBD1. The ends lost 5 bases at V and 4 bases at J; junction bases unmatched: 7. The CDR3 covers 15 residues. Germline CDR1 is SGHTA and CDR2 is FQGNSA. The CDR3 loop is CASSPDRGHRYEQYF. CDR3 bases: TGTGCCAGCAGCCCGGACAGGGGGCATAGGTACGAGCAGTACTTC.

The count of this clonotype is one. The V gene is TRBV19, the J gene TRBJ2-5; TRBD1 might be the D (6 bases). The CDR3 spans 14 residues. Germline loops: CDR1 LNHDA, CDR2 SQIVND (reference sequence). Between the trimmed V and J ends, which lost 4 bases and 5 bases, there was a span of 14 bases. The CDR3 protein is CASSKQGSMETQYF. The CDR3 nucleotides read TGTGCCAGTAGTAAACAGGGAAGTATGGAGACCCAGTACTTC.

This clonotype has just a few counts. V and J are TRBV6-5 and TRBJ2-7; perhaps TRBD1 as D (6 bases). Germline CDR1 MNHEY, CDR2 SVGAGI. Trimming pared 5 bases from V and 2 bases from J, leaving 19 bases between. CDR3 size: 16 residues. The CDR3 region has the DNA TGTGCCAGCAGTAACGTCCCCGGGACACGGACCTACGAGCAGTACTTC. This sequence encodes CASSNVPGTRTYEQYF.

This clonotype was recorded at least ten times. The chain has TRBV5-1 and TRBJ1-4; tentatively, D is TRBD1 (5 bases). The germline V gene has CDR1 SGHRS and CDR2 YFSETQ. Trimming left V 0 bases short and J 8 bases short, with 17 bases between. This CDR3 has 16 residues. The CDR3 here is CASSLGVRDRGEKLFF. Written as DNA, the CDR3 is TGCGCCAGCAGCTTGGGGGTCCGAGACAGAGGAGAAAAACTGTTTTTT. Combining the CDR3 with reference TRBV5-1 and TRBJ1-4 gives the whole variable domain KAGVTQTPRYLIKTRGQQVTLSCSPISGHRSVSWYQQTPGQGLQFLFEYFSETQRNKGNFPGRFSGRQFSNSRSEMNVSTLELGDSALYLCASSLGVRDRGEKLFFGSGTQLSVL.